One and the same sample provided the 32 T cell receptor beta chains below, sequenced in a study of OX40 agonist ivuxolimab in advanced cancers. Repertoires were generated with immunoSEQ multiplex PCR, while TCRdb's copy carries only in-frame clones and drops some. The sample lists about 71,000 clones; approximately 80% were seen once. Sequencing was performed on CD4+ or CD8+ T cells sorted from blood, taken in a trial of the OX40 agonist ivuxolimab. Source of these receptors: an adult with an advanced solid tumor such as melanoma, head and neck, liver or kidney cancer.

The V call is TRBV6-5, the J call TRBJ2-7; D gene uncertain. V was pared by 2 bases and J by 4 bases, with 12 bases between. Germline values: CDR1 MNHEY, CDR2 SVGAGI. CDR3 length: 14 residues. The CDR3 nucleotides are TGTGCCAGCAGTTACCGTAGAGGTCGATACGAGCAGTACTTC. Translated: CASSYRRGRYEQYF.

The chain employs TRBV9 and TRBJ1-4; 7 bases line up with TRBD1. Germline V lookup: CDR1 SGDLS, CDR2 YYNGEE. The CDR3 is 15 residues long. The ends lost 2 bases at V and 4 bases at J; junction bases unmatched: 5. The CDR3 DNA sequence: TGTGCCAGCAGCGTGGGGGACAGTCGTAATGAAAAACTGTTTTTT. Its translation: CASSVGDSRNEKLFF. The full variable domain, completed using reference TRBV9 and TRBJ1-4, is DSGVTQTPKHLITATGQRVTLRCSPRSGDLSVYWYQQSLDQGLQFLIQYYNGEERAKGNILERFSAQQFPDLHSELNLSSLELGDSALYFCASSVGDSRNEKLFFGSGTQLSVL.

The rearrangement joins TRBV5-5 to TRBJ1-3; 7 bases line up with TRBD1. Germline CDR1 and CDR2: SGHKS and YYEKEE (reference sequence). The trim removed 0 bases at V and 8 bases at J, leaving 2 bases unmatched. The CDR3 is made up of 13 amino acids. The CDR3 loop is CASSLDRGDTIYF. The CDR3 DNA reads as TGTGCCAGCAGCTTGGACAGGGGAGACACCATATATTTT.

The genes are TRBV28 and TRBJ1-6; 9 nucleotides align to TRBD1. Germline-derived CDR1 and CDR2 are MDHEN and SYDVKM. The V and J ends lost 0 bases and 7 bases, in that order; junction bases with no gene match: 1. This CDR3 contains 15 residues. CDR3 DNA: TGTGCCAGCAGTTTATGGACAGGGGGGAATTCACCCCTCCACTTT. Protein product: CASSLWTGGNSPLHF.

This clone occurred once. V is TRBV6-6 and J is TRBJ1-1; TRBD1 agrees at 11 bases. With 8 bases clipped from V and 5 bases from J, the junction kept 7 bases outside the gene matches. The CDR3 runs 14 residues. The germline V gene encodes CDR1 MNHNY and CDR2 SVGAGI (reference sequence). CDR3 DNA: TGTGCCAGCGTACTAGGACAGGGGGCGACTGAAGCTTTCTTT. Amino acids: CASVLGQGATEAFF.

The V and J genes are TRBV2 and TRBJ2-7; the D gene is possibly TRBD2 (5 bases). This CDR3 has 15 residues. Germline lookup yields CDR1 SNHLY and CDR2 FYNNEI. V was pared by 6 bases and J by 7 bases, with 22 bases between. The CDR3 DNA sequence: TGTGCCAGCAGCCCAGCCAGTCAAGGATCGGGAGAGCAGTACGTC. It yields the protein CASSPASQGSGEQYV.

The chain joins TRBV5-1 to TRBJ2-5, with a possible D match to TRBD2 (6 bases). Germline V gene lookup returns CDR1 SGHRS and CDR2 YFSETQ. The CDR3 runs 15 residues. V was pared by 0 bases and J by 1 base, with 10 bases between. The CDR3 sequence is CASSLGRGFQETQYF. The CDR3 DNA reads as TGCGCCAGCAGCTTGGGGAGGGGCTTCCAAGAGACCCAGTACTTC.

CDR3 amino acids: CASSSRRESTGELFF. The CDR3 DNA reads TGTGCCAGCAGTTCACGACGGGAATCCACCGGGGAGCTGTTTTTT. The chain is built from TRBV7-8 and TRBJ2-2; D might be TRBD2 (5 bases). Trimming cost V 6 bases and J 4 bases, with 15 bases left between them. Germline V gene data show CDR1 as SGHVS and CDR2 as FQNEAQ. CDR3 length: 15 amino acids.

The CDR3 DNA reads as TGTGCCAGCAGCTTGCTCACAGGGGCAGGGTATGGCTACACCTTC. This encodes CASSLLTGAGYGYTF. The genes are TRBV7-2 and TRBJ1-2; 7 bases are a match to TRBD1. Germline CDR1 SGHTA, CDR2 FQGNSA. There are 15 residues in the CDR3. V dropped 3 bases and J dropped 5; count of bases not matched to a gene: 9.

The J gene is TRBJ2-1, the V gene TRBV7-2; D is unresolved. The V end was cut by 6 bases, the J end by 8 bases, with 14 bases between. CDR3 length: 13 residues. Germline CDR1 is SGHTA and CDR2 is FQGNSA. CDR3 nucleotide sequence: TGTGCCAGCAGTAGAGACCGGCTTGATGAGCAGTTCTTC. This sequence encodes CASSRDRLDEQFF. Full variable domain (outside the CDR3, taken from reference TRBV7-2 and TRBJ2-1): GAGVSQSPSNKVTEKGKDVELRCDPISGHTALYWYRQSLGQGLEFLIYFQGNSAPDKSGLPSDRFSAERTGGSVSTLTIQRTQQEDSAVYLCASSRDRLDEQFFGPGTRLTVL.

V gene TRBV13 combines with J gene TRBJ2-1; no clear D. The V end lost 1 base, the J end lost 0 bases, and 7 bases lay between the germline ends. The CDR3 extends over 15 amino acids. Per the germline V gene, CDR1 is PRHDT and CDR2 is FYEKMQ (reference sequence). Written as DNA, the CDR3 is TGTGCCAGCAGCTTAGTGGGGTCCTCCTACAATGAGCAGTTCTTC. Its protein is CASSLVGSSYNEQFF. Full variable domain (rest looked up from reference TRBV13 and TRBJ2-1): AAGVIQSPRHLIKEKRETATLKCYPIPRHDTVYWYQQGPGQDPQFLISFYEKMQSDKGSIPDRFSAQQFSDYHSELNMSSLELGDSALYFCASSLVGSSYNEQFFGPGTRLTVL.

This chain uses TRBV29-1 with TRBJ2-1; 10 nucleotides align to TRBD2. CDR3 length: 14 residues. In germline, CDR1 is SQVTM, CDR2 ANQGSEA. V was pared by 6 bases and J by 4 bases, with 6 bases of the junction left unmatched. This CDR3 reads CSVLYSGRYNEQFF. The CDR3 nucleotides read TGCAGCGTCCTCTATAGCGGGAGGTACAATGAGCAGTTCTTC.

J is TRBJ2-1 and V is TRBV10-1; TRBD2 matches 14 bases. Looked up from germline, CDR1 is WNHNN and CDR2 is SYGVQD (reference sequence). The CDR3 has 18 amino acids. V lost 4 bases and J lost 9; bases outside the gene matches: 14. CDR3 sequence reads: CASSGGLAGGPRTGEQFF. CDR3 nucleotide sequence: TGCGCCAGCAGTGGTGGACTAGCGGGGGGCCCAAGGACGGGTGAGCAGTTCTTC.

The chain joins TRBV28 to TRBJ1-2; D is unclear. This CDR3 region has 14 residues. CDR1 and CDR2 (germline): MDHEN, SYDVKM. V was cut by 6 bases and J by 4 bases, with 15 bases left in between. The CDR3, as DNA: TGTGCCAGCAGGGATAGACGGTCGATCTATGGCTACACCTTC. It specifies CASRDRRSIYGYTF.

A single count supports this clone. This chain joins TRBV6-1 and TRBJ1-1; possible D gene TRBD1, 5 bases. Trimming stripped 1 base from V and 1 base from J, with 19 bases between. Germline-derived CDR1 and CDR2 are MNHNS and SASEGT. CDR3 length: 18 residues. CDR3: CASSEGRGGSRGNTEAFF. The DNA of the CDR3 is TGTGCCAGCAGTGAAGGAAGGGGAGGGTCCCGGGGGAACACTGAAGCTTTCTTT.

The gene calls are TRBV6-6 and TRBJ2-1; D not certain. Germline assignment: CDR1 MNHNY and CDR2 SVGAGI (reference sequence). The CDR3 has 12 amino acids. The ends were cut back, 5 bases at V and 7 bases at J, with 9 bases in the middle. CDR3 nucleotides: TGTGCCAGCAGTCCTCGAAAGAATGAGCAGTTCTTC. Translating gives CASSPRKNEQFF.

V is TRBV10-2 and J is TRBJ2-1; 10 bases match TRBD1. The germline gives CDR1 WSHSY, CDR2 SAAADI. With 6 bases clipped from V and 3 bases from J, the junction kept 11 bases outside the gene matches. This CDR3 has 17 residues. The CDR3, as DNA: TGCGCCAGCAGAACCGGGACAGGGGCCATCCGCTACAATGAGCAGTTCTTC. It translates to CASRTGTGAIRYNEQFF.

V and J are TRBV19 and TRBJ1-3, with a weak D call TRBD1 (6 bases). Germline CDR1 reads LNHDA; CDR2 reads SQIVND (reference sequence). The CDR3 spans 14 residues. V shed 10 bases and J shed 2 bases, with 15 bases lying between them. The CDR3, as DNA: TGTGCCACCACAAAAGGGGGAACTGGAAACACCATATATTTT. It encodes CATTKGGTGNTIYF.

The J gene is TRBJ2-1, the V gene TRBV7-9; 12 bases agree with TRBD2. The CDR3 length is 16 residues. Germline assignment: CDR1 SEHNR and CDR2 FQNEAQ (reference sequence). Unmatched junction bases numbered 8, after V lost 3 bases and J lost 8 bases. The CDR3 bases are TGTGCCAGCAGCTTTGCGACTAGCGGGGGAGGTCATGAGCAGTTCTTC. This codes for CASSFATSGGGHEQFF.

The rearrangement uses TRBV7-2 and TRBJ1-2; D remains unclear. Germline CDR1 reads SGHTA; CDR2 reads FQGNSA. V was cut by 3 bases and J by 2 bases, with 7 bases left in between. The CDR3 has 13 residues. The CDR3 reads CASSFDQNYGYTF. The CDR3 nucleotides read TGTGCCAGCAGCTTCGACCAAAACTATGGCTACACCTTC.

V is TRBV27 and J is TRBJ2-5, with TRBD2 matching 10 bases. CDR1 and CDR2 from the germline V gene are MNHEY and SMNVEV (reference sequence). The V segment lost 9 bases and the J segment 4 bases; nucleotides outside the gene matches: 8. The CDR3 extends over 14 amino acids. DNA for the CDR3: TGTGCCAGTACGGGACTAGCGATGGGAGAGACCCAGTACTTC. Its protein product is CASTGLAMGETQYF.

The chain couples TRBV29-1 to TRBJ2-1; possibly TRBD1 or TRBD2 for D (5 bases each). The CDR3 contains 10 residues. The germline V and J ends were trimmed by 4 bases and 11 bases, with 9 bases remaining between them. Germline V gene data show CDR1 as SQVTM and CDR2 as ANQGSEA. The CDR3 loop is CSVVWGKQFF. The DNA of the CDR3 is TGCAGCGTTGTGTGGGGGAAGCAGTTCTTC.

This clone was observed at least ten times. The rearrangement links TRBV5-1 to TRBJ1-5; unclear D gene. The CDR3 length is 13 residues. Germline V gene lookup returns CDR1 SGHRS and CDR2 YFSETQ. The V gene lost 1 base and the J gene lost 9 bases, with 11 bases spanning the gap. The CDR3 DNA sequence: TGCGCCAGCAGCTTGAAAGGAGATTCGCCCCAGCATTTT. Translating gives CASSLKGDSPQHF. The full variable domain, with the rest looked up from reference TRBV5-1 and TRBJ1-5, is KAGVTQTPRYLIKTRGQQVTLSCSPISGHRSVSWYQQTPGQGLQFLFEYFSETQRNKGNFPGRFSGRQFSNSRSEMNVSTLELGDSALYLCASSLKGDSPQHFGDGTRLSIL.

The chain has TRBV19 and TRBJ1-5; the D is unclear. Germline V CDR1 and CDR2: LNHDA, SQIVND (reference sequence). This CDR3 comprises 17 residues. V lost 6 bases and J 0 bases, leaving 18 bases between the germline ends. The CDR3 reads CASSGGRVFYSNQPQHF. Here the CDR3 DNA reads TGTGCCAGTAGCGGCGGGCGAGTCTTTTATAGCAATCAGCCCCAGCATTTT. Combining the CDR3 with reference TRBV19 and TRBJ1-5 gives the whole variable domain DGGITQSPKYLFRKEGQNVTLSCEQNLNHDAMYWYRQDPGQGLRLIYYSQIVNDFQKGDIAEGYSVSREKKESFPLTVTSAQKNPTAFYLCASSGGRVFYSNQPQHFGDGTRLSIL.

The chain couples TRBV5-6 to TRBJ1-4; D is uncertain. Between the trimmed V and J ends, which lost 2 bases and 7 bases, there was a span of 12 bases. Germline CDR1 SGHDT, CDR2 YYEEEE. This CDR3 has 14 residues. This CDR3 reads CASSFGGISEKLFF. The CDR3 bases are TGTGCCAGCAGCTTCGGCGGAATATCTGAAAAACTGTTTTTT. Based on the CDR3 plus reference TRBV5-6 and TRBJ1-4, the full variable domain is DAGVTQSPTHLIKTRGQQVTLRCSPKSGHDTVSWYQQALGQGPQFIFQYYEEEERQRGNFPDRFSGHQFPNYSSELNVNALLLGDSALYLCASSFGGISEKLFFGSGTQLSVL.

The gene calls are TRBV12-5 and TRBJ2-4; 8 nucleotides match TRBD1. Germline CDR1 and CDR2: LGHNT and FRNRAP. V was clipped by 7 bases and J by 2 bases; unmatched bases: 10. The CDR3 totals 16 residues. CDR3 sequence: CASVPDRGDSKNIQYF. For the CDR3, the DNA is TGTGCTAGTGTCCCCGACAGGGGTGATTCCAAAAACATTCAGTACTTC.

The chain couples TRBV14 to TRBJ1-2; D call uncertain. CDR1 and CDR2 from the germline V gene are SGHDN and FVKESK. The CDR3 extends over 12 amino acids. The germline V and J ends were trimmed by 4 bases and 5 bases, with 8 bases remaining between them. The chain's CDR3 is CASSLRHYGYTF. CDR3 coding DNA: TGTGCCAGCAGCCTTAGACATTATGGCTACACCTTC.

The V call is TRBV6-5, the J call TRBJ2-1; TRBD2 agrees at 8 bases. The CDR3 runs to 15 residues. Germline lookup yields CDR1 MNHEY and CDR2 SVGAGI. V shed 2 bases and J 9 bases; nucleotides not matched to a gene: 9. The CDR3 here is CASSYTAGGSVEQFF. In DNA, the CDR3 is TGTGCCAGCAGTTACACGGCGGGGGGTTCGGTTGAGCAGTTCTTC.

Worth noting for this clone: The sample carries other DNA sequences with the same CDR3. The chain combines TRBV6-5 with TRBJ2-7, with a weak D call TRBD1 (6 bases). Germline V lookup: CDR1 MNHEY, CDR2 SVGAGI. The germline V and J ends were trimmed by 6 bases and 0 bases, with 12 bases remaining between them. The CDR3 runs 14 residues. The CDR3 coding sequence is TGTGCCAGCAGGAGGACAGAAGCCTCCTACGAGCAGTACGTC. Translated: CASRRTEASYEQYV.

This sequence joins TRBV9 and TRBJ2-6, with D hard to call. CDR1 and CDR2 (germline): SGDLS, YYNGEE. The CDR3 is 13 residues long. Trimming removed 1 base at V and 5 bases at J, with 4 bases between. DNA of the CDR3: TGTGCCAGCAGCGTATCCCGGGCCAACGTCCTGACTTTC. This gives the protein CASSVSRANVLTF.

This sequence joins TRBV6-1 and TRBJ2-3, with D hard to call. The CDR3 extends over 15 amino acids. The germline gives CDR1 MNHNS, CDR2 SASEGT. The germline V and J ends were trimmed by 5 bases and 3 bases, with 15 bases remaining between them. In DNA, the CDR3 is TGTGCCAGCAGTCCAACGGTCAGCGCGACAGATACGCAGTATTTT. Protein product: CASSPTVSATDTQYF.

The chain recombines TRBV9 with TRBJ1-1; TRBD1 agrees at 7 bases. The germline gives CDR1 SGDLS, CDR2 YYNGEE. This CDR3 is built from 12 residues. J was trimmed by 7 bases and V by 3 bases; bases with no gene match: 3. CDR3 residues: CASSGRTGEAFF. CDR3 bases: TGTGCCAGCAGCGGACGGACAGGTGAAGCTTTCTTT.